The next 31 T cell receptor beta chains were all read from a single sample in a study of identifying expanded T cells in peripheral blood. This table comes from immunoSEQ multiplex PCR, and its TCRdb copy is limited to in-frame clones, with some not included. The sample has 75,000 to 95,000 clones, about 88% seen once. Sequenced: blood. Receptors originate from a person between 18 and 69 years old in good health.

V and J are TRBV5-6 and TRBJ2-7, with D unclear. Deletions cut 4 bases from V and 4 bases from J, with 15 bases between. Germline lookup yields CDR1 SGHDT and CDR2 YYEEEE. The CDR3 runs to 14 residues. CDR3 nucleotides: TGTGCCAGCAGCCACAAGGGCGTTACTTACGAGCAGTACTTC. Protein sequence: CASSHKGVTYEQYF.

This clone was seen only once. The chain has TRBV7-2 and TRBJ2-3, with 9 bases that match TRBD1. Germline-derived CDR1 and CDR2 are SGHTA and FQGNSA. The V and J ends lost 5 bases and 1 base, in that order; junction bases with no gene match: 4. CDR3 size: 15 residues. The CDR3 loop reads CASSLRTGGTDTQYF. The CDR3 DNA reads as TGTGCCAGCAGCCTACGGACAGGGGGCACAGATACGCAGTATTTT.

This rearrangement joins TRBV2 to TRBJ1-2, with D uncertain. CDR3 size: 14 residues. V gave up 6 bases and J gave up 0 bases, with 11 bases separating them. From germline, CDR1 is SNHLY and CDR2 FYNNEI. The CDR3 spells CASSSDVPNYGYTF. The CDR3 coding sequence is TGTGCCAGCAGCTCAGACGTACCTAACTATGGCTACACCTTC. Complete variable domain (other parts from reference TRBV2 and TRBJ1-2): EPEVTQTPSHQVTQMGQEVILRCVPISNHLYFYWYRQILGQKVEFLVSFYNNEISEKSEIFDDQFSVERPDGSNFTLKIRSTKLEDSAMYFCASSSDVPNYGYTFGSGTRLTVV.

This chain connects TRBV7-3 to TRBJ2-2; D is possibly TRBD1 (6 bases). The CDR3 has 16 residues. The germline V gene has CDR1 SGHTA and CDR2 FQGTGA. With 5 bases removed from V and 0 bases from J, the gap between germline ends came to 13 bases. The CDR3 DNA is TGTGCCAGCAGCCCCAACAGGGTAGCGAACACCGGGGAGCTGTTTTTT. As protein: CASSPNRVANTGELFF. Full variable domain (rest looked up from reference TRBV7-3 and TRBJ2-2): GAGVSQTPSNKVTEKGKYVELRCDPISGHTALYWYRQSLGQGPEFLIYFQGTGAADDSGLPNDRFFAVRPEGSVSTLKIQRTERGDSAVYLCASSPNRVANTGELFFGEGSRLTVL.

CDR3 bases: TGTGCCAGCAGCTTAACTCTAGCAGATACGCAGTATTTT. It specifies CASSLTLADTQYF. The chain carries TRBV7-6 and TRBJ2-3; no clear D. V dropped 2 bases and J dropped 4 bases, with 7 bases sitting between them. The germline gives CDR1 SGHVS, CDR2 FNYEAQ. CDR3 size: 13 residues. Supplemented by reference TRBV7-6 and TRBJ2-3, the full variable domain reads GAGVSQSPRYKVTKRGQDVALRCDPISGHVSLYWYRQALGQGPEFLTYFNYEAQQDKSGLPNDRFSAERPEGSISTLTIQRTEQRDSAMYRCASSLTLADTQYFGPGTRLTVL.

The chain recombines TRBV2 with TRBJ1-1; D is ambiguous. Between the trimmed V and J ends, which lost 6 bases and 0 bases, there was a span of 8 bases. Germline V CDR1 and CDR2: SNHLY, FYNNEI. The CDR3 loop spans 13 amino acids. The CDR3: CASSQDMNTEAFF. DNA of the CDR3: TGTGCCAGCAGCCAAGATATGAACACTGAAGCTTTCTTT.

This clone came up once. This chain joins TRBV21-1 and TRBJ1-5. TRBV21-1 is a pseudogene segment. This CDR3 region has 13 residues. CDR3 nucleotide sequence: TGTGCCAGCAGCATAAGGCACAATCAGCCCCAGCATTTT. Its translation is CASSIRHNQPQHF.

V usage is TRBV7-2 and J usage is TRBJ2-1; possibly TRBD1 for D (7 bases). The germline gives CDR1 SGHTA, CDR2 FQGNSA. The CDR3 is 14 residues long. V gave up 5 bases and J gave up 5 bases, with 13 bases separating them. The DNA for the CDR3 is TGTGCCAGCAGCCCGGGGGACAGACACAATGAGCAGTTCTTC. It specifies CASSPGDRHNEQFF. Full variable domain (remainder filled in from reference TRBV7-2 and TRBJ2-1): GAGVSQSPSNKVTEKGKDVELRCDPISGHTALYWYRQSLGQGLEFLIYFQGNSAPDKSGLPSDRFSAERTGGSVSTLTIQRTQQEDSAVYLCASSPGDRHNEQFFGPGTRLTVL.

V usage is TRBV19 and J usage is TRBJ2-2; TRBD1 matches at 8 bases. V was clipped by 3 bases and J by 6 bases; unmatched bases: 6. From germline, CDR1 is LNHDA and CDR2 SQIVND (reference sequence). The CDR3 runs to 15 residues. The CDR3 DNA is TGTGCCAGTAGTATCTCCAGGGGGCGGTCCGGGGAGCTGTTTTTT. Its protein product is CASSISRGRSGELFF.

CDR3 protein: CASSSLREQYF. The CDR3 bases are TGTGCCAGCAGTTCCCTGAGGGAGCAGTACTTC. V gene TRBV6-5 combines with J gene TRBJ2-7; D not certain. Trimming removed 4 bases from V and 7 bases from J, with 8 bases in between. The CDR3 covers 11 residues. CDR1 and CDR2 (germline): MNHEY, SVGAGI.

A word on this clone: An end of the junction differs from the germline gene, which may be a read error. The chain links TRBV11-2 to TRBJ2-1; 7 positions match TRBD1. Germline V gene sequence: CDR1 SGHAT, CDR2 FQNNGV. This CDR3 has 17 amino acids. The CDR3: CASSLEWGQIFYNEQFF. CDR3 nucleotides: TGTGCCAGCAGCCTAGAGTGGGGACAGATCTTTTACAATGAGCAGTTCTTC.

V is TRBV7-2 and J is TRBJ1-4; D is uncertain. Trimming took off 1 base at V and 14 bases at J, with 23 bases between the two ends. The germline V gene has CDR1 SGHTA and CDR2 FQGNSA. This CDR3 region has 16 residues. The CDR3 sequence is CASSLGGTAELKVLFF. The CDR3 DNA follows: TGTGCCAGCAGCTTAGGGGGAACGGCCGAGCTTAAGGTGCTGTTTTTT.

This clone was seen just once. This chain uses TRBV5-8 with TRBJ2-5; D unclear. V was cut by 4 bases and J by 0 bases, with 10 bases left in between. The CDR3 has 14 residues. Per germline, CDR1 SGHTS and CDR2 YDEGEE. CDR3 coding DNA: TGTGCCAGCAGCCGACGGGTGAACCAAGAGACCCAGTACTTC. Its translation: CASSRRVNQETQYF. The full variable domain, rest sourced from reference TRBV5-8 and TRBJ2-5, is EAGVTQSPTHLIKTRGQQATLRCSPISGHTSVYWYQQALGLGLQFLLWYDEGEERNRGNFPPRFSGRQFPNYSSELNVNALELEDSALYLCASSRRVNQETQYFGPGTRLLVL.

The chain employs TRBV2 and TRBJ2-2; 8 bases align to TRBD1. CDR1 SNHLY and CDR2 FYNNEI come from the germline V gene. V lost 8 bases, J lost 0 bases, and 2 bases stayed unmatched. This CDR3 has 14 amino acids. The CDR3 region has the DNA TGTGCCAGCCGGACAGGGACGAACACCGGGGAGCTGTTTTTT. Its protein product is CASRTGTNTGELFF.

The chain is built from TRBV19 and TRBJ1-4, with D perhaps TRBD1 (5 bases). Germline loops: CDR1 LNHDA, CDR2 SQIVND (reference sequence). The V end was cut by 2 bases, the J end by 5 bases, with 15 bases between. CDR3 length: 16 amino acids. CDR3 protein: CASSIRQPLPNEKLFF. In DNA form, the CDR3 reads TGTGCCAGTAGTATAAGACAGCCCCTACCCAATGAAAAACTGTTTTTT.

V is TRBV5-5 and J is TRBJ1-4, with D possibly matching TRBD1 (5 bases). With 4 bases removed from V and 5 bases from J, the gap between germline ends came to 12 bases. The V gene's germline CDR1 is SGHKS and CDR2 YYEKEE (reference sequence). The CDR3 extends over 14 amino acids. The CDR3 DNA sequence: TGTGCCAGCAGCCGCGACAGCGGGAATGAAAAACTGTTTTTT. Translation: CASSRDSGNEKLFF.

V and J are TRBV29-1 and TRBJ2-3; D may be TRBD2 (5 bases). The CDR3 consists of 14 residues. Germline values: CDR1 SQVTM, CDR2 ANQGSEA. The V end was cut by 6 bases, the J end by 4 bases, with 17 bases between. The CDR3 sequence is CSVCRPTGADTQYF. DNA of the CDR3: TGCAGCGTATGTCGACCGACCGGGGCAGATACGCAGTATTTT.

V gene TRBV30 combines with J gene TRBJ2-1; 11 bases agree with TRBD2. Germline CDR1 and CDR2: GTSNPN and SVGIG (reference sequence). V shed 7 bases, J shed 6 bases, and the junction held 5 bases outside the gene matches. The CDR3 is 13 residues long. The CDR3 sequence: CAFSGGAPNEQFF. The DNA for the CDR3 is TGTGCCTTTAGCGGGGGGGCCCCCAATGAGCAGTTCTTC.

The chain employs TRBV6-1 and TRBJ1-2; TRBD1 matches 9 bases. The CDR3 sequence is 12 residues long. V was clipped by 11 bases and J by 4 bases; unmatched bases: 5. CDR1 MNHNS and CDR2 SASEGT come from the germline V gene. CDR3 region: CACQTGGYGYTF. DNA for the CDR3: TGTGCCTGCCAGACAGGGGGCTATGGCTACACCTTC.

The sample holds one count of this clone. The chain employs TRBV29-1 and TRBJ2-1, with D possibly being TRBD1 (6 bases). Germline V gives CDR1 SQVTM, CDR2 ANQGSEA. This CDR3 region has 15 residues. V was clipped by 2 bases and J by 7 bases, with 18 bases between them. The DNA for the CDR3 is TGCAGCGTTGAAACGGGTATTACTACAGGGAATGAGCAGTTCTTC. Protein: CSVETGITTGNEQFF.

The rearrangement links TRBV5-4 to TRBJ1-4; TRBD1 might be the D (6 bases). V lost 3 bases and J 1 base, leaving 13 bases between the germline ends. The CDR3 runs to 16 residues. Germline assignment: CDR1 SGHNT and CDR2 YYREEE (reference sequence). Here the CDR3 reads CASSSWGQGTNEKLFF. Here the CDR3 DNA reads TGTGCCAGCAGCTCCTGGGGGCAGGGAACTAATGAAAAACTGTTTTTT.

This chain links TRBV2 with TRBJ1-2; D gene ambiguous. Trimming shortened V by 11 bases and J by 8 bases, and 6 bases separated the two germline ends. Germline lookup yields CDR1 SNHLY and CDR2 FYNNEI. The CDR3 runs 8 residues. In DNA form, the CDR3 reads TGTGCCTCTGGGGGCTACACCTTC. It translates to CASGGYTF.

The chain joins TRBV6-1 to TRBJ1-2; D might be TRBD1 (6 bases). Germline CDR1 MNHNS, CDR2 SASEGT. V was pared by 6 bases and J by 8 bases, with 13 bases between. The CDR3 covers 12 residues. Here the CDR3 DNA reads TGTGCCAGCAGAGGGGGGGCGCAGGGCTACACCTTC. It translates to CASRGGAQGYTF.

The genes are TRBV7-2 and TRBJ2-7; D uncertain. This CDR3 spans 16 amino acids. CDR1 is SGHTA and CDR2 is FQGNSA in the germline V gene. The germline V and J ends were trimmed by 4 bases and 2 bases, with 18 bases remaining between them. CDR3 residues: CASSSIPLTRAYEQYF. The CDR3 DNA is TGTGCCAGCAGCTCAATTCCTCTGACGCGCGCCTACGAGCAGTACTTC. Supplemented by reference TRBV7-2 and TRBJ2-7, the full variable domain reads GAGVSQSPSNKVTEKGKDVELRCDPISGHTALYWYRQSLGQGLEFLIYFQGNSAPDKSGLPSDRFSAERTGGSVSTLTIQRTQQEDSAVYLCASSSIPLTRAYEQYFGPGTRLTVT.

This chain connects TRBV7-6 to TRBJ2-5, with 10 bases identical to TRBD1. V was pared by 5 bases and J by 11 bases, with 11 bases of the junction left unmatched. Germline CDR1 and CDR2: SGHVS and FNYEAQ. The CDR3 spans 14 residues. The CDR3 DNA reads as TGTGCCAGCAGCGCGACAGGGGGCGCGGGGGAGCAGTACTTC. Its protein product is CASSATGGAGEQYF. The full variable domain, rest sourced from reference TRBV7-6 and TRBJ2-5, is GAGVSQSPRYKVTKRGQDVALRCDPISGHVSLYWYRQALGQGPEFLTYFNYEAQQDKSGLPNDRFSAERPEGSISTLTIQRTEQRDSAMYRCASSATGGAGEQYFGPGTRLLVL.

The chain joins TRBV5-1 to TRBJ1-4; TRBD1 aligns across 8 bases. The CDR3 spans 16 residues. Germline V gene data show CDR1 as SGHRS and CDR2 as YFSETQ. The trim removed 1 base at V and 8 bases at J, leaving 10 bases unmatched. The CDR3 is CASSLPLDRGSEKLFF. The CDR3 nucleotides read TGCGCCAGCAGCTTGCCCCTAGACAGGGGAAGCGAAAAACTGTTTTTT.

The chain recombines TRBV6-5 with TRBJ2-7; 9 positions match TRBD2. The germline V gene encodes CDR1 MNHEY and CDR2 SVGAGI. After removal of 5 bases from V and 7 bases from J, the junction contained 12 bases not matched to a gene. The CDR3 totals 15 residues. CDR3 nucleotides: TGTGCCAGCAGTCCCCCGACTAGCGGTCCTACGGAGCAGTACTTC. Amino acids: CASSPPTSGPTEQYF.

This chain uses TRBV29-1 with TRBJ1-2; 7 bases map to TRBD1. The CDR3 consists of 11 residues. Germline V gene data show CDR1 as SQVTM and CDR2 as ANQGSEA. V was pared by 6 bases and J by 10 bases, with 8 bases of the junction left unmatched. CDR3 sequence reads: CSVEGKGAYTF. For the CDR3, the DNA is TGCAGCGTCGAGGGCAAGGGGGCCTACACCTTC.

The gene calls are TRBV7-2 and TRBJ2-3; 10 nucleotides align to TRBD1. V was pared by 5 bases and J by 8 bases, with 13 bases of the junction left unmatched. Germline V gene data show CDR1 as SGHTA and CDR2 as FQGNSA. The CDR3 runs 16 residues. The CDR3 DNA is TGTGCCAGCAGCCAGTATGGGACAGGGGCGGGAGGTACGCAGTATTTT. Its protein product is CASSQYGTGAGGTQYF.

CDR3 sequence reads: CASSRSLGTGPYNEQFF. For the CDR3, the DNA is TGTGCCAGCAGCCGATCTTTAGGGACCGGACCCTACAATGAGCAGTTCTTC. The chain employs TRBV7-1 and TRBJ2-1; D may match TRBD1 or TRBD2 (5 bases each). TRBV7-1 is annotated as an ORF whose role is uncertain. V was cut by 5 bases and J by 2 bases, with 19 bases left in between. The CDR3 sequence is 17 residues long.

The CDR3 DNA sequence: TGCAGCGTCCTGGACCACCCTGAAGCTTTCTTT. This sequence encodes CSVLDHPEAFF. This chain joins TRBV29-1 and TRBJ1-1; the D is unclear. Deletions cut 6 bases from V and 6 bases from J, with 11 bases between. CDR3 length equals 11 residues. CDR1 and CDR2 from the germline V gene are SQVTM and ANQGSEA.